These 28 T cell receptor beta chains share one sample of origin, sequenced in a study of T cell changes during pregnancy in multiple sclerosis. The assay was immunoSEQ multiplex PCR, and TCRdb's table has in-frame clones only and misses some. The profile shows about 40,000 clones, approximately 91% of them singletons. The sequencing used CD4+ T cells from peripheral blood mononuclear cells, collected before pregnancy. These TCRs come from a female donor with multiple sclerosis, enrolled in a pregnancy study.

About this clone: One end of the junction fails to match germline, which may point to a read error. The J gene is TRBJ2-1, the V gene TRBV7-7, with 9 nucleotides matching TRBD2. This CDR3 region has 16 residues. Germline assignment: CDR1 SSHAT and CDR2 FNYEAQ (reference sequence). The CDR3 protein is CASSLGLAGFYNEQFF. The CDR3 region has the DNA TGTGCTAGCAGCCTCGGGCTAGCGGGGTTCTACAATGAGCAGTTCTTC. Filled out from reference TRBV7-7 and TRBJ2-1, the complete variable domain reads GAGVSQSPRYKVTKRGQDVTLRCDPISSHATLYWYQQALGQGPEFLTYFNYEAQPDKSGLPSDRFSAERPEGSISTLTIQRTEQRDSAMYRCASSLGLAGFYNEQFFGPGTRLTVL.

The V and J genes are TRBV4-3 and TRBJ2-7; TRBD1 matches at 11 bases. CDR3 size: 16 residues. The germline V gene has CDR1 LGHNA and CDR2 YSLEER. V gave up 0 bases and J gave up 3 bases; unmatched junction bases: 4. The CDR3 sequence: CASSQESGTGGYEQYF. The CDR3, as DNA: TGCGCCAGCAGCCAAGAGTCCGGGACAGGGGGCTACGAGCAGTACTTC.

In DNA, the CDR3 is TGTGCCAGCAGGGAGGGACCCACCCCTGAAAAACTGTTTTTT. As protein: CASREGPTPEKLFF. The rearrangement uses TRBV6-1 and TRBJ1-4; TRBD1 might be the D (5 bases). V lost 6 bases to trimming and J lost 7 bases, with 15 bases between them. CDR1 and CDR2 from the germline V gene are MNHNS and SASEGT. The CDR3 contains 14 residues.

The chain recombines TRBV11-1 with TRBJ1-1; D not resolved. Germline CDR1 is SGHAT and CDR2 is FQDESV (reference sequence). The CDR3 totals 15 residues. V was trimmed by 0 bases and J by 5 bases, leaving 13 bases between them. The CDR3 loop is CASSLAIRGLTEAFF. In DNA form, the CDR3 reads TGTGCCAGCAGCTTAGCGATTCGAGGGTTGACTGAAGCTTTCTTT.

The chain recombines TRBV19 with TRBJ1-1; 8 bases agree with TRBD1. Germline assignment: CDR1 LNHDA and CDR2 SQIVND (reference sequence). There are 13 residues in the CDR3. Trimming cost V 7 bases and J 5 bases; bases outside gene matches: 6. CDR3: CASNQGAGTEAFF. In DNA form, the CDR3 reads TGTGCCAGTAATCAGGGGGCTGGAACTGAAGCTTTCTTT.

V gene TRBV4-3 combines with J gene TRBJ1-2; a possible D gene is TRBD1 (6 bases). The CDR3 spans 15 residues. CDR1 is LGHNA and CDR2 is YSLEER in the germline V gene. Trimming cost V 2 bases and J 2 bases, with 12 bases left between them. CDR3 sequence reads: CASSQSGTPNYGYTF. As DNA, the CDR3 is TGCGCCAGCAGCCAAAGTGGGACACCCAACTATGGCTACACCTTC.

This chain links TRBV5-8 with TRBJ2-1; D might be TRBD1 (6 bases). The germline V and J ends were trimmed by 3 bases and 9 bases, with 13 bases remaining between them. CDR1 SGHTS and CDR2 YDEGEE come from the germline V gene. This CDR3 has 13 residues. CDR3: CASSSRQASEQFF. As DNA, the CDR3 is TGTGCCAGCAGCTCTAGACAGGCCAGTGAGCAGTTCTTC.

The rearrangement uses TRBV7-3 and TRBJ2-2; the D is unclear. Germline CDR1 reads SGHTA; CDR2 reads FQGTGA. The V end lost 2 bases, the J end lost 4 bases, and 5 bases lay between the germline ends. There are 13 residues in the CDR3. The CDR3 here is CASSLLRTGELFF. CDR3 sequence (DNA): TGTGCCAGCAGCTTACTTCGCACCGGGGAGCTGTTTTTT.

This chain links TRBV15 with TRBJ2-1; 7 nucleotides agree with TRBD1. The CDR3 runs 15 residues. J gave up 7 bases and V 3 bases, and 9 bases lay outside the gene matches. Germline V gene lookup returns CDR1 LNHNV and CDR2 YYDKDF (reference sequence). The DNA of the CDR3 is TGTGCCACCAGCAGGAAGGGGGCGCTCAGGAATGAGCAGTTCTTC. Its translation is CATSRKGALRNEQFF.

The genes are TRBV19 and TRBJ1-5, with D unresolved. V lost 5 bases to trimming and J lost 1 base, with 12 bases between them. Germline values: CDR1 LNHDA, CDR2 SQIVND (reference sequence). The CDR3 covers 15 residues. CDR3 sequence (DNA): TGTGCCAGTAGTTTCCCGGGCGGGAGCAATCAGCCCCAGCATTTT. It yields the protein CASSFPGGSNQPQHF.

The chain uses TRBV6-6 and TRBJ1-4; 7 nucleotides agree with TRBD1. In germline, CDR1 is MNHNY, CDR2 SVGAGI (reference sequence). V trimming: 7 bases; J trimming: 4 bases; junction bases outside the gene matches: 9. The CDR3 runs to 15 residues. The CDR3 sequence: CASTWGTVDNEKLFF. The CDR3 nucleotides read TGTGCCAGCACCTGGGGGACAGTGGATAATGAAAAACTGTTTTTT.

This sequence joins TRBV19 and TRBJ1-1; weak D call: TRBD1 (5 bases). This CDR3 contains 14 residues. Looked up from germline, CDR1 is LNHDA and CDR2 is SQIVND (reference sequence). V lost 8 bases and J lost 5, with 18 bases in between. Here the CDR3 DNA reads TGTGCCAGTCTTGGTTCGGGCCGGGGGACTGAAGCTTTCTTT. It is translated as CASLGSGRGTEAFF.

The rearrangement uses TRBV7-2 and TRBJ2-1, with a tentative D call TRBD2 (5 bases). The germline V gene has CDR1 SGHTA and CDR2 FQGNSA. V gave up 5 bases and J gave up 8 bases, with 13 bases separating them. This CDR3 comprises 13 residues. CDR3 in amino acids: CASSPGFGDEQFF. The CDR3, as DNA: TGTGCCAGCAGCCCGGGTTTCGGGGATGAGCAGTTCTTC.

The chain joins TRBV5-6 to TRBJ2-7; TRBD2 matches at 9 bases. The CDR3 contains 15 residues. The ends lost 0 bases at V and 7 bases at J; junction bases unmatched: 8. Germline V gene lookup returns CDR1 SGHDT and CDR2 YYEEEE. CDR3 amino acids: CASSLAELAGWEQYF. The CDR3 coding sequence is TGTGCCAGCAGCTTGGCCGAACTAGCGGGTTGGGAGCAGTACTTC.

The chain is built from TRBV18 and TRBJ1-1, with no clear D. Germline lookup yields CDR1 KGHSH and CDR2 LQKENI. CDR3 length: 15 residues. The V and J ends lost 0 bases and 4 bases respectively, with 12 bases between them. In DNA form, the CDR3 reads TGTGCCAGCTCACCACCGGTTGCCGGGTCCACTGAAGCTTTCTTT. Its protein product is CASSPPVAGSTEAFF. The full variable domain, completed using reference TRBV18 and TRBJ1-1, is NAGVMQNPRHLVRRRGQEARLRCSPMKGHSHVYWYRQLPEEGLKFMVYLQKENIIDESGMPKERFSAEFPKEGPSILRIQQVVRGDSAAYFCASSPPVAGSTEAFFGQGTRLTVV.

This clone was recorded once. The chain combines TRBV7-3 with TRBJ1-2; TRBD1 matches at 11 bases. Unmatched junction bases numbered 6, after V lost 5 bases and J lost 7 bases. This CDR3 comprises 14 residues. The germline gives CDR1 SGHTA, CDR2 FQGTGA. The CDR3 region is CASSPRGTGGGYTF. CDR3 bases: TGTGCCAGCAGCCCAAGGGGGACAGGGGGTGGCTACACCTTC. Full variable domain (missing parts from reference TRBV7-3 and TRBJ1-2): GAGVSQTPSNKVTEKGKYVELRCDPISGHTALYWYRQSLGQGPEFLIYFQGTGAADDSGLPNDRFFAVRPEGSVSTLKIQRTERGDSAVYLCASSPRGTGGGYTFGSGTRLTVV.

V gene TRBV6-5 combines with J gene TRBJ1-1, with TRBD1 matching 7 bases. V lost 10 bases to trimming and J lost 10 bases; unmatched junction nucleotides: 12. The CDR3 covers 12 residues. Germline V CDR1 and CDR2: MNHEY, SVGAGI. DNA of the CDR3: TGTGCCACCGCGGGCTCAACAGGGGTAGCTTTCTTT. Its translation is CATAGSTGVAFF.

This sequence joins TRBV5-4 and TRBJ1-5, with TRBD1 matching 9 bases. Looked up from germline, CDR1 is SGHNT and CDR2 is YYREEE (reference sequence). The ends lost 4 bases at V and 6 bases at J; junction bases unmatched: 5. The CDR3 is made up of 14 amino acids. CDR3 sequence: CASSLDRGSQPQHF. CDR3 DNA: TGTGCCAGCAGCCTGGACAGGGGAAGTCAGCCCCAGCATTTT.

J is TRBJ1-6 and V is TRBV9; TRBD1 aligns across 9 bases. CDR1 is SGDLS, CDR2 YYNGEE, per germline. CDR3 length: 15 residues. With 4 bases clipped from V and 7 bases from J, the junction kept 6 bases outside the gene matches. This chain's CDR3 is CASSMSGQGNSPLHF. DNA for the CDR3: TGTGCCAGCAGCATGTCAGGACAGGGGAATTCACCCCTCCACTTT.

The CDR3 nucleotides are TGCGCCAGCAGCCAGCGGAACACTGAAGCTTTCTTT. Its protein product is CASSQRNTEAFF. The rearrangement links TRBV4-3 to TRBJ1-1; D unclear. This CDR3 spans 12 amino acids. CDR1 is LGHNA, CDR2 YSLEER, per germline. Trimming pared 3 bases from V and 1 base from J, leaving 3 bases between.

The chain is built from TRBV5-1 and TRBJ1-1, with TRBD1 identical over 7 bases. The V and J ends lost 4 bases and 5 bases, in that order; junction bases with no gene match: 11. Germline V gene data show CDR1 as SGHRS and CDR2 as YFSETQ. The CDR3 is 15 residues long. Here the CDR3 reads CASSPLTGPGTEAFF. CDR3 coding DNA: TGCGCCAGCAGCCCCCTGACAGGGCCCGGGACTGAAGCTTTCTTT. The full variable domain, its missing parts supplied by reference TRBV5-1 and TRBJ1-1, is KAGVTQTPRYLIKTRGQQVTLSCSPISGHRSVSWYQQTPGQGLQFLFEYFSETQRNKGNFPGRFSGRQFSNSRSEMNVSTLELGDSALYLCASSPLTGPGTEAFFGQGTRLTVV.

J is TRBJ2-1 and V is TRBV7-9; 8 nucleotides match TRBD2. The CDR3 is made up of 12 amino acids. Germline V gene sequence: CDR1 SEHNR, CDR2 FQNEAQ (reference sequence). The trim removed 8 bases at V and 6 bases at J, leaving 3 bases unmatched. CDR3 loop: CASYGTSNEQFF. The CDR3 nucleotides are TGTGCCAGCTATGGGACTAGCAATGAGCAGTTCTTC.

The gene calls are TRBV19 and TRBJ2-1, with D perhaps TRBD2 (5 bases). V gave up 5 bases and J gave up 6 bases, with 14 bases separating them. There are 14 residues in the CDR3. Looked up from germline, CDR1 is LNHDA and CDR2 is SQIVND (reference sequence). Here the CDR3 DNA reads TGTGCCAGTAGTGACTACATGAGCATCAATGAGCAGTTCTTC. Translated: CASSDYMSINEQFF. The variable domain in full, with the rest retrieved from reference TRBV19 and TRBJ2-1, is DGGITQSPKYLFRKEGQNVTLSCEQNLNHDAMYWYRQDPGQGLRLIYYSQIVNDFQKGDIAEGYSVSREKKESFPLTVTSAQKNPTAFYLCASSDYMSINEQFFGPGTRLTVL.

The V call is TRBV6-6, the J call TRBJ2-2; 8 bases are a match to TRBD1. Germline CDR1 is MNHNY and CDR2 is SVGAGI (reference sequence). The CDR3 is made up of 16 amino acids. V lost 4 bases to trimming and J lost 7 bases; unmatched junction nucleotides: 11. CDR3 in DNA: TGTGCCAGCAGTTTACCACCGGGACAGGTTCTCGGGGAGCTGTTTTTT. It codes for CASSLPPGQVLGELFF.

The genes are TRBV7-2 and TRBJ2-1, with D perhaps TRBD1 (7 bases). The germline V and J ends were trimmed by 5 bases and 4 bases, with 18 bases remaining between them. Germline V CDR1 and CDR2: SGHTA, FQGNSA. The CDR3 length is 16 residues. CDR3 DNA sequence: TGTGCCAGCAGCGGGGCGGGACAGCTGCCATACAATGAGCAGTTCTTC. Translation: CASSGAGQLPYNEQFF. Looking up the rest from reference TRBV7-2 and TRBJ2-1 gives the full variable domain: GAGVSQSPSNKVTEKGKDVELRCDPISGHTALYWYRQSLGQGLEFLIYFQGNSAPDKSGLPSDRFSAERTGGSVSTLTIQRTQQEDSAVYLCASSGAGQLPYNEQFFGPGTRLTVL.

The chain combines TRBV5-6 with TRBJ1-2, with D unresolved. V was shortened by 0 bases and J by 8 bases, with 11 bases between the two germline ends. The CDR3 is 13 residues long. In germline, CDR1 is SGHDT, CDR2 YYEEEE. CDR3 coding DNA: TGTGCCAGCAGCTTGGGGAGGGCTGGCGGCTACACCTTC. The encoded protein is CASSLGRAGGYTF.

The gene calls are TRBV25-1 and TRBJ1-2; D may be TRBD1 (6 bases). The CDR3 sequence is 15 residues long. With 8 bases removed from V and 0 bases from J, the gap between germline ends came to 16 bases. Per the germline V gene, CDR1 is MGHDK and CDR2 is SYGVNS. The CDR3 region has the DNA TGTGCCAGCTCGGGACATTTCGACGCTAACTATGGCTACACCTTC. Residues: CASSGHFDANYGYTF.

The CDR3 reads CASSLGNINPGEQFF. CDR3 coding DNA: TGCGCCAGCAGCTTGGGGAATATTAATCCGGGTGAGCAGTTCTTC. The gene calls are TRBV5-1 and TRBJ2-1; the D is unclear. The CDR3 loop spans 15 amino acids. The V end was cut by 0 bases, the J end by 9 bases, with 16 bases between. CDR1 is SGHRS, CDR2 YFSETQ, per germline.